Shown below are 5 T cell receptor beta chains from a single sample sequenced in a study of vaccination and CD4 T cells after COVID-19. An Oncomine TCR Beta short-read assay was used to sequence the DNA from cultured CD4+ T cells. Via MiXCR, TCRdb re-called the PCR reads, giving one row per CDR3 protein. The sample contains some 10,000 distinct CDR3 sequences, just over 55% of which appear only once. Described treatment: approximately nine-day PBMC culture with coronavirus spike peptide pools or control peptides (ViraFEST assay). Antigens of these TCRs are unknown. The sample consisted of CD4+ T cells from blood, cultured in vitro. The receptor set was obtained from a human donor who had recovered from COVID-19.

This clonotype was seen more than once but under ten times. The rearrangement links TRBV2 to TRBJ2-3; a weak D match, TRBD2 (6 bases). V dropped 5 bases and J dropped 0 bases, with 9 bases sitting between them. Germline CDR1 is SNHLY and CDR2 is FYNNEI. The CDR3 contains 14 residues. DNA for the CDR3: TGTGCCAGCAGTTTAGCGGCTAGCACAGATACGCAGTATTTT. Amino acid sequence: CASSLAASTDTQYF.

This chain uses TRBV4-3 with TRBJ1-1; D possibly corresponds to TRBD1 (6 bases). Germline V gene sequence: CDR1 LGHNA, CDR2 YSLEER. Trimming cost V 0 bases and J 1 base, with 12 bases left between them. This CDR3 spans 16 amino acids. This CDR3 reads CASSQDQGGGNTEAFF. CDR3 DNA: TGCGCCAGCAGCCAAGACCAGGGAGGGGGGAACACTGAAGCTTTCTTT.

The CDR3 here is CASSIFRGGTGATGELFF. As DNA, the CDR3 is TGTGCCAGTAGTATATTTCGGGGAGGGACAGGGGCCACCGGGGAGCTGTTTTTT. The rearrangement uses TRBV19 and TRBJ2-2; 10 bases agree with TRBD1. J lost 4 bases, V lost 2 bases, and 10 bases had no gene match. CDR1 LNHDA and CDR2 SQIVND come from the germline V gene (reference sequence). The CDR3 is 18 residues long.

This clonotype showed up just a few times. The J gene is TRBJ2-3, the V gene TRBV10-3; 7 bases agree with TRBD1. V dropped 2 bases and J dropped 2; count of bases not matched to a gene: 4. The CDR3 contains 15 residues. CDR1 is ENHRY and CDR2 is SYGVKD in the germline V gene. The CDR3 loop is CAISEGTGATDTQYF. In DNA, the CDR3 is TGTGCCATCAGTGAGGGAACAGGGGCCACAGATACGCAGTATTTT.

The rearrangement joins TRBV29-1 to TRBJ2-7, with TRBD2 matching 8 bases. The germline V gene has CDR1 SQVTM and CDR2 ANQGSEA. The trim removed 4 bases at V and 6 bases at J, leaving 5 bases unmatched. The CDR3 spans 12 residues. CDR3: CSVVGGAAEQYF. The CDR3, as DNA: TGCAGCGTTGTCGGGGGGGCTGCCGAGCAGTACTTC.